This T cell receptor beta chain was sequenced in a study of human T cells and chemical hapten exposure. Study findings and constraints: Expanded TCRs were compared with controls, and the expanded TCRs formed significantly more large CDR3 similarity clusters.

The germline V gene has CDR1 SNHLY and CDR2 FYNNEI. V was clipped by 8 bases and J by 9 bases, with 15 bases between them. The CDR3 runs 12 residues. As to time point: patch test 2, 6 weeks after DPC sensitization. As for treatment: therapeutic diphenylcyclopropenone sensitization with weekly scalp DPC. Each CDR3 protein gets one entry after TCRdb re-called the RACE reads with MiXCR. This table holds a few hundred thousand distinct CDR3 sequences, about 6% found once. This clonotype showed up just a few times. The antigen is undetermined. The sequences come from whole blood, collected in connection with sensitization to the hapten diphenylcyclopropenone (DPC). This clonotype originated in a woman younger than 30 with alopecia areata. Some clones in this sample may be carry-over from other donors' samples. The rearrangement joins TRBV2 to TRBJ2-3, with D perhaps matching TRBD1 (5 bases). CDR3 in amino acids: CASGAGASTQYF. CDR3 sequence (DNA): TGTGCCAGCGGGGCTGGGGCATCGACGCAGTATTTT.